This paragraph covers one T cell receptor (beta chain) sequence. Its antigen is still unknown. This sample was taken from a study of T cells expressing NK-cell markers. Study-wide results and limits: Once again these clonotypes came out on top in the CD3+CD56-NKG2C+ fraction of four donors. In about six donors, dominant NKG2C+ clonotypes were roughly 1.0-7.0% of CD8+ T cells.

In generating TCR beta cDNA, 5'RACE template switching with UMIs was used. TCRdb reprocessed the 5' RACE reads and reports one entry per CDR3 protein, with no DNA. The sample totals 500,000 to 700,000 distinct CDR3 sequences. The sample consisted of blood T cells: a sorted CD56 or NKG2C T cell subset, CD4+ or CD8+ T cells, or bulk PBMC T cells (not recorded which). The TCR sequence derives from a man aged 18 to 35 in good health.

CDR3 residues: CASSPGGSNTGELFF. The chain is built from TRBV5-1 and TRBJ2-2; lacking DNA, the TRBD1 call made by TCRdb goes unchecked. CDR3 length equals 15 residues. Germline V gene sequence: CDR1 SGHRS, CDR2 YFSETQ.